Listed below are T cell receptor beta chains from one sample, sequenced in a study of blood T cell repertoires in COVID-19. Clones were read by immunoSEQ multiplex PCR, and TCRdb kept only the in-frame ones, dropping some. The table includes 130,000 to 150,000 clones, more than 75% detected once. Sequenced sample: PBMCs or T cells enriched from blood (not recorded which). Source of these receptors: a woman aged 30 to 39 with acute COVID-19. CDR3s include the opening cysteine and the closing phenylalanine or tryptophan. The D gene is left open where the match is weak. Clone size is stated in some rows and not others, as once, few, many or a class when expanded.

v_call: TRBV6-2/TRBV6-3
j_call: TRBJ2-2
d_call: TRBD1
clone_size: .
cdr3_aa: CASSYPSRDRVNTGELFF
cdr3_nt: TGTGCCAGCAGTTACCCAAGCAGGGACAGGGTGAACACCGGGGAGCTGTTTTTT

v_call: TRBV12-3/TRBV12-4
j_call: TRBJ1-1
d_call: .
clone_size: .
cdr3_aa: CASSRDHTEAFF
cdr3_nt: TGTGCCAGCAGCCGAGATCACACTGAAGCTTTCTTT

v_call: TRBV28
j_call: TRBJ1-3
d_call: TRBD1
clone_size: .
cdr3_aa: CASTPGTGKFSGNTIYF
cdr3_nt: TGTGCCAGCACCCCCGGGACAGGGAAATTCTCTGGAAACACCATATATTTT

v_call: TRBV7-9
j_call: TRBJ2-1
d_call: TRBD2
clone_size: .
cdr3_aa: CASSQGLGEQFF
cdr3_nt: TGTGCCAGCAGCCAGGGACTAGGCGAGCAGTTCTTC

v_call: TRBV7-2
j_call: TRBJ2-1
d_call: TRBD2
clone_size: .
cdr3_aa: CASTFRTSAAFNEQFF
cdr3_nt: TGTGCCAGCACCTTCCGGACTAGCGCGGCTTTTAATGAGCAGTTCTTC

v_call: TRBV7-2
j_call: TRBJ2-1
d_call: TRBD1
clone_size: .
cdr3_aa: CASRAGQGNNEQFF
cdr3_nt: TGTGCCAGTAGGGCGGGACAGGGAAACAATGAGCAGTTCTTC

v_call: TRBV6-5
j_call: TRBJ2-1
d_call: .
clone_size: .
cdr3_aa: CAMGGSYNEQFF
cdr3_nt: TGTGCCATGGGGGGCTCCTACAATGAGCAGTTCTTC

v_call: TRBV6-5
j_call: TRBJ1-5
d_call: .
clone_size: .
cdr3_aa: CASSYSRGSNQPQHF
cdr3_nt: TGTGCCAGCAGTTACTCGCGGGGTAGCAATCAGCCCCAGCATTTT

v_call: TRBV5-6
j_call: TRBJ2-7
d_call: TRBD2
clone_size: .
cdr3_aa: CASSNPAGEKNYEQYF
cdr3_nt: TGTGCCAGCAGCAATCCGGCGGGAGAGAAGAACTACGAGCAGTACTTC

v_call: TRBV21-1
j_call: TRBJ2-2
d_call: .
clone_size: once
cdr3_aa: CASSKPPFGRRGWRFTGELFF
cdr3_nt: TGTGCCAGCAGCAAACCACCGTTCGGCAGACGGGGATGGCGGTTTACCGGGGAGCTGTTTTTT

v_call: TRBV30
j_call: TRBJ2-7
d_call: TRBD1
clone_size: medium-sized
cdr3_aa: CAWRYRGRSYEQYF
cdr3_nt: TGTGCCTGGCGATACAGGGGCCGCTCCTACGAGCAGTACTTC

v_call: TRBV2
j_call: TRBJ1-5
d_call: .
clone_size: .
cdr3_aa: CASSALQPISNQPQHF
cdr3_nt: TGTGCCAGCAGTGCATTACAGCCCATTAGCAATCAGCCCCAGCATTTT

v_call: TRBV18
j_call: TRBJ2-7
d_call: TRBD1
clone_size: .
cdr3_aa: CASSPNSGQDEQYF
cdr3_nt: TGTGCCAGCTCACCCAACTCCGGACAGGACGAGCAGTACTTC

v_call: TRBV19
j_call: TRBJ2-7
d_call: .
clone_size: .
cdr3_aa: CASSRAGAYEQYF
cdr3_nt: TGTGCCAGTAGCCGGGCCGGGGCCTACGAGCAGTACTTC

v_call: TRBV5-4
j_call: TRBJ2-3
d_call: .
clone_size: .
cdr3_aa: CASSLVGRGTDTQYF
cdr3_nt: TGTGCCAGCAGCTTGGTTGGCAGGGGCACAGATACGCAGTATTTT

v_call: TRBV6-5
j_call: TRBJ2-2
d_call: TRBD2
clone_size: .
cdr3_aa: CASELAASTGELFF
cdr3_nt: TGTGCCAGCGAACTAGCGGCGAGCACCGGGGAGCTGTTTTTT

v_call: TRBV3-1/TRBV3-2
j_call: TRBJ2-5
d_call: TRBD1
clone_size: once
cdr3_aa: CASSQGTGGQETQYF
cdr3_nt: TGTGCCAGCAGCCAAGGGACAGGGGGCCAAGAGACCCAGTACTTC

v_call: TRBV4-3
j_call: TRBJ1-4
d_call: TRBD1
clone_size: .
cdr3_aa: CASSREQGATNEKLFF
cdr3_nt: TGCGCCAGCAGCCGTGAACAGGGGGCAACTAATGAAAAACTGTTTTTT

v_call: TRBV30
j_call: TRBJ2-2
d_call: TRBD2
clone_size: .
cdr3_aa: CAWTPTSANTGELFF
cdr3_nt: TGTGCCTGGACTCCGACTAGCGCGAACACCGGGGAGCTGTTTTTT

v_call: TRBV10-3
j_call: TRBJ1-2
d_call: TRBD1
clone_size: .
cdr3_aa: CAISEDPLGQGAKGYTF
cdr3_nt: TGTGCCATCAGTGAGGACCCCTTGGGACAGGGGGCGAAGGGCTACACCTTC

v_call: TRBV7-9
j_call: TRBJ2-1
d_call: TRBD1
clone_size: .
cdr3_aa: CASSASRDRGLYNEQFF
cdr3_nt: TGTGCCAGCAGCGCATCCCGGGACAGGGGGCTTTACAATGAGCAGTTCTTC

v_call: TRBV27
j_call: TRBJ1-6
d_call: TRBD1
clone_size: .
cdr3_aa: CASSGPWDRVSSPLHF
cdr3_nt: TGTGCCAGCAGTGGCCCGTGGGACAGGGTCTCTTCACCCCTCCACTTT

v_call: TRBV6-6
j_call: TRBJ2-7
d_call: TRBD2
clone_size: .
cdr3_aa: CASITSGNYEQYF
cdr3_nt: TGTGCCAGCATCACTAGCGGGAACTACGAGCAGTACTTC

v_call: TRBV10-3
j_call: TRBJ2-7
d_call: .
clone_size: .
cdr3_aa: CAIRALGTPREQYF
cdr3_nt: TGTGCCATCAGAGCGTTAGGTACCCCTAGGGAGCAGTACTTC

v_call: TRBV11-2
j_call: TRBJ2-3
d_call: .
clone_size: .
cdr3_aa: CASSLYTDTQYF
cdr3_nt: TGTGCCAGCAGCCTCTACACAGATACGCAGTATTTT

v_call: TRBV7-2
j_call: TRBJ1-1
d_call: .
clone_size: .
cdr3_aa: CASSLGLGNTEAFF
cdr3_nt: TGTGCCAGCAGCTTAGGACTGGGGAACACTGAAGCTTTCTTT

v_call: TRBV7-2
j_call: TRBJ2-5
d_call: .
clone_size: few
cdr3_aa: CASSLIQQETQYF
cdr3_nt: TGTGCCAGCAGCTTAATTCAGCAAGAGACCCAGTACTTC

v_call: TRBV5-1
j_call: TRBJ2-7
d_call: TRBD2
clone_size: .
cdr3_aa: CASSLWGIAGGTYEQYF
cdr3_nt: TGCGCCAGCAGCTTGTGGGGGATAGCGGGAGGGACCTACGAGCAGTACTTC

v_call: TRBV20-1
j_call: TRBJ1-4
d_call: .
clone_size: .
cdr3_aa: CGLQRTEKLFF
cdr3_nt: TGCGGACTTCAGCGAACCGAAAAACTGTTTTTT

v_call: TRBV19
j_call: TRBJ1-4
d_call: .
clone_size: .
cdr3_aa: CASTRGGNEKLFF
cdr3_nt: TGTGCCAGTACCCGGGGGGGTAATGAAAAACTGTTTTTT

v_call: TRBV4-1
j_call: TRBJ1-2
d_call: .
clone_size: .
cdr3_aa: CASSQDPRNYGYTF
cdr3_nt: TGCGCCAGCAGCCAAGATCCCAGGAACTATGGCTACACCTTC

v_call: TRBV10-3
j_call: TRBJ2-2
d_call: .
clone_size: .
cdr3_aa: CAISETLNTGELFF
cdr3_nt: TGTGCCATCAGCGAGACTTTGAACACCGGGGAGCTGTTTTTT

v_call: TRBV5-5
j_call: TRBJ2-3
d_call: TRBD2
clone_size: .
cdr3_aa: CASTSSGSTDTQYF
cdr3_nt: TGTGCCAGCACCTCTAGCGGGAGCACAGATACGCAGTATTTT

v_call: TRBV15
j_call: TRBJ1-1
d_call: .
clone_size: once
cdr3_aa: CATSRDLRAEAFF
cdr3_nt: TGTGCCACCAGCAGAGATCTCCGCGCCGAAGCTTTCTTT

v_call: TRBV18
j_call: TRBJ2-7
d_call: .
clone_size: few
cdr3_aa: CASSPAGDGEQYF
cdr3_nt: TGTGCCAGCTCACCGGCAGGGGACGGCGAGCAGTACTTC

v_call: TRBV19
j_call: TRBJ2-7
d_call: .
clone_size: few
cdr3_aa: CASSRPGSDTSYEQYF
cdr3_nt: TGTGCCAGTAGTCGCCCTGGGTCGGACACCTCCTACGAGCAGTACTTC

v_call: TRBV5-5
j_call: TRBJ2-5
d_call: TRBD2
clone_size: .
cdr3_aa: CASSLGLAGGRPETQYF
cdr3_nt: TGTGCCAGCAGCTTGGGACTAGCGGGAGGACGGCCAGAGACCCAGTACTTC

v_call: TRBV12-5
j_call: TRBJ1-1
d_call: TRBD1
clone_size: .
cdr3_aa: CASANQGQGAEAFF
cdr3_nt: TGTGCTAGTGCCAACCAGGGACAGGGTGCTGAAGCTTTCTTT

v_call: TRBV7-9
j_call: TRBJ1-2
d_call: TRBD1
clone_size: once
cdr3_aa: CASSSRQGAYGYTF
cdr3_nt: TGTGCCAGCAGCTCACGACAGGGGGCCTATGGCTACACCTTC

v_call: TRBV6-5
j_call: TRBJ2-4
d_call: TRBD1
clone_size: .
cdr3_aa: CASGDRSLAKNIQYF
cdr3_nt: TGTGCCAGCGGGGACAGAAGCCTAGCCAAAAACATTCAGTACTTC

v_call: TRBV6-2/TRBV6-3
j_call: TRBJ2-7
d_call: .
clone_size: .
cdr3_aa: CASSYDAGPYEQYF
cdr3_nt: TGTGCCAGCAGTTACGATGCGGGGCCCTACGAGCAGTACTTC

v_call: TRBV28
j_call: TRBJ1-4
d_call: TRBD1
clone_size: few
cdr3_aa: CASSFRTGFYEKLFF
cdr3_nt: TGTGCCAGCAGTTTCAGGACAGGTTTTTACGAAAAACTGTTTTTT

v_call: TRBV5-1
j_call: TRBJ2-7
d_call: .
clone_size: .
cdr3_aa: CASSWDISDEQYF
cdr3_nt: TGCGCCAGCAGCTGGGACATTTCGGACGAGCAGTACTTC

v_call: TRBV28
j_call: TRBJ1-5
d_call: TRBD1
clone_size: .
cdr3_aa: CASRPQTGLGQPQHF
cdr3_nt: TGTGCCAGCAGACCCCAGACAGGGCTAGGTCAGCCCCAGCATTTT

v_call: TRBV6-5
j_call: TRBJ2-7
d_call: .
clone_size: .
cdr3_aa: CASLSVLSYEQYF
cdr3_nt: TGTGCCAGCCTTAGCGTCCTCTCCTACGAGCAGTACTTC

v_call: TRBV25-1
j_call: TRBJ1-5
d_call: .
clone_size: .
cdr3_aa: CASSESPRGPQHF
cdr3_nt: TGTGCCAGCAGTGAATCCCCCAGGGGCCCCCAGCATTTT

v_call: TRBV7-9
j_call: TRBJ2-1
d_call: TRBD2
clone_size: .
cdr3_aa: CASSSGTSGNYNEQFF
cdr3_nt: TGTGCCAGCAGCTCCGGGACTAGCGGGAACTACAATGAGCAGTTCTTC

v_call: TRBV2
j_call: TRBJ2-3
d_call: .
clone_size: .
cdr3_aa: CASQPVLETDTQYF
cdr3_nt: TGTGCCAGCCAGCCGGTACTAGAAACAGATACGCAGTATTTT

v_call: TRBV18
j_call: TRBJ1-1
d_call: .
clone_size: once
cdr3_aa: CASSPQGSNTEAFF
cdr3_nt: TGTGCCAGCTCACCACAGGGGTCGAACACTGAAGCTTTCTTT

v_call: TRBV6-2/TRBV6-3
j_call: TRBJ1-1
d_call: .
clone_size: .
cdr3_aa: CASSYELHTEAFF
cdr3_nt: TGTGCCAGCAGTTACGAACTACACACTGAAGCTTTCTTT

v_call: TRBV7-9
j_call: TRBJ1-2
d_call: TRBD1
clone_size: .
cdr3_aa: CASSLGLEGAYPYYGYTF
cdr3_nt: TGTGCCAGCAGCTTAGGATTAGAGGGGGCTTACCCCTACTATGGCTACACCTTC

v_call: TRBV11-2
j_call: TRBJ2-7
d_call: .
clone_size: .
cdr3_aa: CASSFSIQRTTYEQYF
cdr3_nt: TGTGCCAGCAGCTTTAGTATACAGCGGACTACCTACGAGCAGTACTTC

v_call: TRBV29-1
j_call: TRBJ1-2
d_call: .
clone_size: .
cdr3_aa: CSDGGNYGYTF
cdr3_nt: TGCAGCGACGGGGGTAACTATGGCTACACCTTC

v_call: TRBV28
j_call: TRBJ2-7
d_call: .
clone_size: many
cdr3_aa: CASRPYRVPYEQYF
cdr3_nt: TGTGCCAGCAGACCCTACAGGGTCCCCTACGAGCAGTACTTC

v_call: TRBV27
j_call: TRBJ1-4
d_call: .
clone_size: few
cdr3_aa: CASSMQGAGEKLFF
cdr3_nt: TGTGCCAGCAGTATGCAGGGAGCGGGTGAAAAACTGTTTTTT